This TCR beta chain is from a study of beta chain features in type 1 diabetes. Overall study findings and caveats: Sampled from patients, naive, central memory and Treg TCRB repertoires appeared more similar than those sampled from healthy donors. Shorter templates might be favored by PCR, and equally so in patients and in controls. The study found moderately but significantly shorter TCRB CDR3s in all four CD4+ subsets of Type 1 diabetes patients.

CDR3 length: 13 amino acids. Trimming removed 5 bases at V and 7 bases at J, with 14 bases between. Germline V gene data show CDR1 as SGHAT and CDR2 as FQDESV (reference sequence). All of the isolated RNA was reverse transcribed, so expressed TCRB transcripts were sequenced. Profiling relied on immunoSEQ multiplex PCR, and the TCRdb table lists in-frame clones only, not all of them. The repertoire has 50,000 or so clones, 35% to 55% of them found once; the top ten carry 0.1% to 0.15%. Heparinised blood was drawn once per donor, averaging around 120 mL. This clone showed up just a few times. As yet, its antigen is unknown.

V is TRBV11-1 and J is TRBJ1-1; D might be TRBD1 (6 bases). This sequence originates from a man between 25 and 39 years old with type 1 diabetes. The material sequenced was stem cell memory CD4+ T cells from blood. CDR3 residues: CASSLQGLGEAFF. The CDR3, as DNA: TGTGCCAGCAGCCTCCAGGGGCTAGGTGAAGCTTTCTTT.